Listed below are T cell receptor beta chains from one sample, sequenced in a study of long-term antiretroviral therapy in people with HIV. The protocol was immunoSEQ multiplex PCR, while the TCRdb copy is restricted to in-frame clones and leaves out a portion. Seen here are 30,000 to 40,000 clones, around 80% observed once, and the top ten hold around 6.1%. The sample in question was unsorted PBMCs, obtained 0.6 years after starting antiretroviral therapy. These receptors originate from a man between 18 and 29 years old with HIV. Both conserved end residues are part of each CDR3. The order of the fields is J gene, V gene, clone size, D gene, CDR3 length, CDR3 DNA, CDR3 protein. D genes are given only for firm matches. Part of the rows lack a size; the others show once, few, many or a class for expanded clones.

>TRBJ2-5|TRBV7-9|NA|NA|13
TGTGCCAGCAGCTTAGACAGCCAAGAGACCCAGTACTTC
CASSLDSQETQYF
>TRBJ2-7|TRBV19|NA|NA|13
TGTGCCAGTAGTATAGGCCGCACCGGGGAGCAGTACTTC
CASSIGRTGEQYF
>TRBJ2-6|TRBV5-4|NA|NA|16
TGTGCCAGCAGCTTGGGTTTGATGTCTGGGGCCAACGTCCTGACTTTC
CASSLGLMSGANVLTF
>TRBJ1-1|TRBV5-1|NA|NA|13
TGCGCCAGCAGCTTTGAGAGAAATACTGAAGCTTTCTTT
CASSFERNTEAFF
>TRBJ2-7|TRBV29-1|few|NA|11
TGCAGCGTTGGATGGGGAAGCGAGCAGTACTTC
CSVGWGSEQYF
>TRBJ1-2|TRBV4-1|NA|TRBD1|14
TGCGCCAGCAGCCAAGGGGACAGGGTTACCGGCTACACCTTC
CASSQGDRVTGYTF
>TRBJ1-1|TRBV9|NA|NA|12
TGTGCCAGCACCCCGATGGGCGGTGAAGCTTTCTTT
CASTPMGGEAFF
>TRBJ2-7|TRBV6-6|NA|NA|12
TGTGCCAGCAGTACCTCACTCGGCGAGCAGTACTTC
CASSTSLGEQYF
>TRBJ2-7|TRBV7-2|NA|TRBD2|15
TGTGCCAGCAGCTCACGAGCGGGAGGTCCCTACGAGCAGTACTTC
CASSSRAGGPYEQYF
>TRBJ1-1|TRBV4-3|NA|TRBD1|16
TGCGCCAGCAGCCAAGGACAGGGCCTTCCGAACACTGAAGCTTTCTTT
CASSQGQGLPNTEAFF
>TRBJ1-4|TRBV27|NA|NA|13
TGTGCCAGCAGTTTCAGGGGTGGGGAAAAACTGTTTTTT
CASSFRGGEKLFF
>TRBJ1-1|TRBV4-1|NA|TRBD1|12
TGCGCCAGCAGCAGGACAGGGCTCGAAGCTTTCTTT
CASSRTGLEAFF
>TRBJ1-2|TRBV6-5|NA|TRBD1|14
TGTGCCAGCAGGAAACAGGGGGCGAACTATGGCTACACCTTC
CASRKQGANYGYTF
>TRBJ1-4|TRBV5-6|NA|TRBD1|16
TGTGCCAGCAGCAAGGGACAGGGGTTAGCTAATGAAAAACTGTTTTTT
CASSKGQGLANEKLFF
>TRBJ2-7|TRBV27|few|TRBD2|14
TGTGCCAGCAGTTCACCGGGACTAGCGTCCGAGCAGTACTTC
CASSSPGLASEQYF
>TRBJ2-2|TRBV10-2|once|NA|19
TGCGCCAGCAGTAAACCCAAACAAACAGACGTCGCGAACACCGGGGAGCTGTTTTTT
CASSKPKQTDVANTGELFF
>TRBJ2-7|TRBV19|once|TRBD1|15
TGTGCCAGTAGTATATTAGGGACAGGGACCTACGAGCAGTACTTC
CASSILGTGTYEQYF
>TRBJ2-7|TRBV18|NA|NA|14
TGTGCCAGCTCACCACGGGGGTCTCTCTACGAGCAGTACTTC
CASSPRGSLYEQYF
>TRBJ2-7|TRBV28|NA|NA|10
TGTGCCAGCTCTAAGTACGAGCAGTACTTC
CASSKYEQYF
>TRBJ1-1|TRBV6-5|NA|NA|12
TGTGCCAGCAGTCAGGGAGAGGGAAAAGCTTTCTTT
CASSQGEGKAFF
>TRBJ1-3|TRBV11-2|NA|NA|16
TGTGCCAGCAGCCCCCAAACGGAAGGGGTCGGAAACACCATATATTTT
CASSPQTEGVGNTIYF
>TRBJ2-7|TRBV29-1|NA|NA|16
TGCAGCGCTGAGAACACCGAGGAGGCTGGCCCCTACGAGCAGTACTTC
CSAENTEEAGPYEQYF
>TRBJ1-2|TRBV7-9|NA|NA|14
TGTGCCAGCAGCTCCCTTTGGACAGACTATGGCTACACCTTC
CASSSLWTDYGYTF
>TRBJ2-5|TRBV18|NA|NA|13
TGTGCCAGCTCATCCTACCTTCAAGAGACCCAGTACTTC
CASSSYLQETQYF
>TRBJ2-5|TRBV7-9|NA|NA|14
TGTGCCAGCAGCTTAGGGACCGAACAAGAGACCCAGTACTTC
CASSLGTEQETQYF
>TRBJ1-1|TRBV15|NA|NA|15
TGTGCCACCAGCAGTTTACACCTATGGGCGACTGAAGCTTTCTTT
CATSSLHLWATEAFF
>TRBJ2-3|TRBV7-2|NA|TRBD2|17
TGTGCCAGCAGCCTAGGAGGACTAGCGGGAGTCTCGGATACGCAGTATTTT
CASSLGGLAGVSDTQYF
>TRBJ2-7|TRBV4-3|NA|NA|15
TGCGCCAGCAGCCAAGAGAGATACGGAGCCTACGAGCAGTACTTC
CASSQERYGAYEQYF
>TRBJ1-5|TRBV28|NA|NA|13
TGTGCCAGCAGTGGGGACAGCAATCAGCCCCAGCATTTT
CASSGDSNQPQHF
>TRBJ1-5|TRBV30|NA|NA|12
TGTGCCTGGAGCCCGCACGGAGGGCCCCAGCATTTT
CAWSPHGGPQHF
>TRBJ1-1|TRBV6-5|NA|TRBD1|13
TGTGCCAGCAACCCCCGGGACAGAAAGTTGACTTTCTTT
CASNPRDRKLTFF
>TRBJ1-5|TRBV27|NA|NA|12
TGTGCCAGCAGTTCTAATAATCAGCCCCAGCATTTT
CASSSNNQPQHF
>TRBJ2-3|TRBV5-8|NA|NA|12
TGTGCCAGCAGCTTGGTATCAGATACGCAGTATTTT
CASSLVSDTQYF
>TRBJ2-7|TRBV7-2|NA|TRBD2|15
TGTGCCAGCAGCGCCCGGACTAGCGGAAACTACGAGCAGTACTTC
CASSARTSGNYEQYF
>TRBJ2-5|TRBV7-2|NA|TRBD2|16
TGTGCCAGCAGCCCTGGACTAGCGGGGATCCAAGAGACCCAGTACTTC
CASSPGLAGIQETQYF
>TRBJ2-7|TRBV28|few|NA|14
TGTGCCAGCAGTTTTCTAATCAGCTCCTACGAGCAGTACTTC
CASSFLISSYEQYF
>TRBJ1-1|TRBV7-6|NA|NA|16
TGTGCCAGCAGCCGGACGTCCGGGGAGAAAAACACTGAAGCTTTCTTT
CASSRTSGEKNTEAFF
>TRBJ2-1|TRBV5-1|once|TRBD2|17
TGCGCCAGCAGCATCGGGACTAGCGGGAGGAGACGCGATGAGCAGTTCTTC
CASSIGTSGRRRDEQFF
>TRBJ1-5|TRBV28|NA|NA|14
TGTGCCAGCAGTTTCGACGATAGCAATCAGCCCCAGCATTTT
CASSFDDSNQPQHF
>TRBJ2-7|TRBV28|NA|NA|13
TGTGCCAGCAGTTTATATGGTAGAGGGGGGCAGTACTTC
CASSLYGRGGQYF
>TRBJ1-5|TRBV28|NA|NA|12
TGTGCCAGCAGTCCTCCTGGGCGATACCAGCATTTT
CASSPPGRYQHF
>TRBJ2-1|TRBV7-3|NA|NA|14
TGTGCCAGCAGCTTAAGCGGCAATAACAATGAGCAGTTCTTC
CASSLSGNNNEQFF
>TRBJ2-1|TRBV27|NA|NA|14
TGTGCCAGCAGTTTCCGGCGGGATTGGTATGAGCAGTTCTTC
CASSFRRDWYEQFF
>TRBJ2-7|TRBV19|NA|NA|14
TGTGCCAGTAGTATGTGGGGGGCCGTTGGCGAGCAGTACTTC
CASSMWGAVGEQYF
>TRBJ2-3|TRBV19|NA|NA|14
TGTGCCAGTAGTACGGGTGGCAGGGGAGATACGCAGTATTTT
CASSTGGRGDTQYF
>TRBJ2-3|TRBV21-1|NA|NA|16
TGTGCCAGCAGCCCTCGGGACACCGGAGAGACAGATACGCAGTATTTT
CASSPRDTGETDTQYF
>TRBJ2-7|TRBV5-4|NA|NA|16
TGTGCCAGCAGCGCCCTCGAAGCCAGCGGATCCTACGAGCAGTACTTC
CASSALEASGSYEQYF
>TRBJ1-1|TRBV28|NA|NA|13
TGTGCCACCCGGGGTTCAGGCCGCCCTGAAGCTTTCTTT
CATRGSGRPEAFF
>TRBJ1-3|TRBV5-6|few|NA|16
TGTGCCAGCAGGAGGGGGGACACCAACTCTGGAAACACCATATATTTT
CASRRGDTNSGNTIYF
>TRBJ2-1|TRBV7-2|NA|NA|14
TGTGCCAGCAGCGTTGACAGGTCCTACAATGAGCAGTTCTTC
CASSVDRSYNEQFF
>TRBJ1-3|TRBV14|NA|NA|16
TGTGCCAGCAGCCCGTCCACCCTTAGCTCTGGAAACACCATATATTTT
CASSPSTLSSGNTIYF
>TRBJ2-6|TRBV5-1|NA|NA|15
TGCGCCAGCAGCTTAGGGGGCTCTGGGGCCAACGTCCTGACTTTC
CASSLGGSGANVLTF
>TRBJ2-1|TRBV29-1|NA|NA|12
TGCAGCGTTGAGTCGGTTTTCAGTGAGCAGTTCTTC
CSVESVFSEQFF
>TRBJ2-2|TRBV5-6|NA|NA|16
TGTGCCAGCAGCTTGGCTCCGGGGCGCACAACCGGGGAGCTGTTTTTT
CASSLAPGRTTGELFF
>TRBJ1-5|TRBV30|few|TRBD1|13
TGTGCCTGGAGTCCTACAGGGGTTCAGCCCCAGCATTTT
CAWSPTGVQPQHF
>TRBJ1-1|TRBV4-3|NA|NA|14
TGCGCCAGCACCCCCCAGAGGGAGAACACTGAAGCTTTCTTT
CASTPQRENTEAFF
>TRBJ1-4|TRBV28|NA|NA|13
TGTGTCACACTCTCCGCAACTAATGAAAAACTGTTTTTT
CVTLSATNEKLFF